Detailed here is one T cell receptor beta chain. A second nested PCR with blocking oligonucleotides suppressed unpaired genes. One entry per CDR3 protein results from TCRdb running MiXCR on the emulsion pairing reads. The sample yields about 40,000 distinct CDR3 sequences, around 45% seen once. The source of the sample is a study of T cell repertoires in breast cancer. Paired alpha-beta TCRs of CD8+ T cells were analyzed by expanded emulsion RT-PCR. The receptor comes from a pool of human donors with breast cancer or a healthy control (not recorded which). Sample: CD8+ T cells.

CDR3 sequence: CASSPRDSRSVTF. CDR3 DNA: TGTGCCAGCAGCCCCAGGGACAGCCGTTCGGTCACCTTC. The V gene is TRBV11-2, the J gene TRBJ1-2; TRBD1 matches at 7 bases. The germline V gene encodes CDR1 SGHAT and CDR2 FQNNGV. Trimming cost V 5 bases and J 13 bases; bases outside gene matches: 13. The CDR3 has 13 amino acids.